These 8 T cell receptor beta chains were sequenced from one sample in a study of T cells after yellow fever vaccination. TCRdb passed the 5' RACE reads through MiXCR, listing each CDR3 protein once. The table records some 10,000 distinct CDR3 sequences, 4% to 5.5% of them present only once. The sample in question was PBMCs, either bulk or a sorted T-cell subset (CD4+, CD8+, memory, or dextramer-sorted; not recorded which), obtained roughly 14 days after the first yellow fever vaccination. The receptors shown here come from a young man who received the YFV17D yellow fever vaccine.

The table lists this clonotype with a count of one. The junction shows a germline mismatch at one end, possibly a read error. In nucleotides, the CDR3 is TGTGCCAGCAGCCTCGGGATCCTCACCTGGGAGCTGTTTTTT. Amino acids: CASSLGILTWELFF. The chain uses TRBV5-5 and TRBJ2-2; weak D call: TRBD2 (5 bases). CDR1 and CDR2 from the germline V gene are SGHKS and YYEKEE (reference sequence). This CDR3 contains 14 residues.

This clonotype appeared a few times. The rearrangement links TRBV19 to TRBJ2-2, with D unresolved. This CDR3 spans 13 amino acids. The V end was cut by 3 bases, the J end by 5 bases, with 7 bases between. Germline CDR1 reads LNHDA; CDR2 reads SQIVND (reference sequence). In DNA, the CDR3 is TGTGCCAGTAGTATCGATTGGACCGGGGAGCTGTTTTTT. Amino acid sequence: CASSIDWTGELFF.

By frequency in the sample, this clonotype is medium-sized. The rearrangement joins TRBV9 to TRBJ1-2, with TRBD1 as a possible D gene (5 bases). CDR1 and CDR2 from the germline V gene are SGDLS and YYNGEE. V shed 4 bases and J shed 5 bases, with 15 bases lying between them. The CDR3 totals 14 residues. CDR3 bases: TGTGCCAGCAGCAAATCGGGGCGGAGGTATGGCTACACCTTC. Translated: CASSKSGRRYGYTF.

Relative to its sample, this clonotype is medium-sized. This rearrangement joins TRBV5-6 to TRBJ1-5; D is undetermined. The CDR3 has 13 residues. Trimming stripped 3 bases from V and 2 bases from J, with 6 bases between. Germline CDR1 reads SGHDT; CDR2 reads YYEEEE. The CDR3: CASSSGRNQPQHF. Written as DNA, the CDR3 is TGTGCCAGCAGCTCGGGCCGCAATCAGCCCCAGCATTTT.

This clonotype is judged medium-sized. The CDR3 coding sequence is TGTGCCAGCAGGACAGGGGGTTATTCACCCCTCCACTTT. This codes for CASRTGGYSPLHF. This chain connects TRBV12-3 or TRBV12-4 to TRBJ1-6, with TRBD1 matching 9 bases. Germline trimming cut 6 bases from V and 8 bases from J; bases unmatched to any gene: 2. The CDR3 contains 13 residues.

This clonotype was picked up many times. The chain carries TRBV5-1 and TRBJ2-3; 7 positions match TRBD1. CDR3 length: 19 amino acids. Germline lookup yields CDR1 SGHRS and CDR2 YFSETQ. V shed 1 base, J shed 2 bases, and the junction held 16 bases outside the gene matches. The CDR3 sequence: CASSLFLPNGQEDTDTQYF. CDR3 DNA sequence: TGCGCCAGCAGCTTGTTTCTCCCCAACGGACAGGAAGACACAGATACGCAGTATTTT.

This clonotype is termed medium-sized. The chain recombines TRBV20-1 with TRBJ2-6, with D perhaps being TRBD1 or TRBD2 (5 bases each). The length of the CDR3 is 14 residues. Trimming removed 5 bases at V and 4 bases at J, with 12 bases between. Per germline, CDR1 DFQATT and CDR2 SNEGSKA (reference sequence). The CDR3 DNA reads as TGCAGTGCTCGACCCGGGGCAGGGGCCAACGTCCTGACTTTC. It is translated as CSARPGAGANVLTF.

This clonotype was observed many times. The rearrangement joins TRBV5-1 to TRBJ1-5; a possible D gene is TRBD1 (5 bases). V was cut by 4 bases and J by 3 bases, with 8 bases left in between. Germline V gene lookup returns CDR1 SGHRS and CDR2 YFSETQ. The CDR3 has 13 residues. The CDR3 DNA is TGCGCCAGCAGCCCGGACACCAATCAGCCCCAGCATTTT. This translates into CASSPDTNQPQHF. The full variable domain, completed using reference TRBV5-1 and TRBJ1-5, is KAGVTQTPRYLIKTRGQQVTLSCSPISGHRSVSWYQQTPGQGLQFLFEYFSETQRNKGNFPGRFSGRQFSNSRSEMNVSTLELGDSALYLCASSPDTNQPQHFGDGTRLSIL.